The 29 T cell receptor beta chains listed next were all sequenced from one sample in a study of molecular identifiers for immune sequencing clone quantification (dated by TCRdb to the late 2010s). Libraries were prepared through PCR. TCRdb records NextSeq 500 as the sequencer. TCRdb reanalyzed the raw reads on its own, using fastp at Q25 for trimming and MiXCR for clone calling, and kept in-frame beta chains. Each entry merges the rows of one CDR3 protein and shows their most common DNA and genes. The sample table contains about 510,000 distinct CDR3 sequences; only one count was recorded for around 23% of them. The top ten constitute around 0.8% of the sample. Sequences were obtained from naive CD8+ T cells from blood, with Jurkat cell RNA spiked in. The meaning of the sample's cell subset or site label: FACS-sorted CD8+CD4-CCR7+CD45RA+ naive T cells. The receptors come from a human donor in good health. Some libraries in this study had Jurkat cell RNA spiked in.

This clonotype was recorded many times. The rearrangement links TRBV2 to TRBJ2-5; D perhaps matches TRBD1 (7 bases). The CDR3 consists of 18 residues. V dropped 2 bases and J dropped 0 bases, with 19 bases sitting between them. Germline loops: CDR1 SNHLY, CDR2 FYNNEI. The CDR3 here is CASSERSGGHPYQETQYF. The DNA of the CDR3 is TGTGCCAGCAGTGAACGGTCAGGGGGGCATCCGTACCAAGAGACCCAGTACTTC.

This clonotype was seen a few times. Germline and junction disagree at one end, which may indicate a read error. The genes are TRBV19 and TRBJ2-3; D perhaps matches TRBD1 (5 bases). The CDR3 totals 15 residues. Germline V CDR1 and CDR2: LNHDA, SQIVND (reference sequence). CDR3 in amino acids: CASSTSPIATGTQYF. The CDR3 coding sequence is TGTGCCAGTAGTACCTCACCGATAGCTACAGGTACGCAGTATTTT.

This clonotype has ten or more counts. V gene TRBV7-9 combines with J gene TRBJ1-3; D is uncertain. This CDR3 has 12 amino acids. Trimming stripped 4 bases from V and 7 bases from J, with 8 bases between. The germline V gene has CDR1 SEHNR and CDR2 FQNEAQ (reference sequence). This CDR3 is CASSSDLNTIYF. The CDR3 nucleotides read TGTGCCAGCAGCTCAGACCTGAACACCATATATTTT.

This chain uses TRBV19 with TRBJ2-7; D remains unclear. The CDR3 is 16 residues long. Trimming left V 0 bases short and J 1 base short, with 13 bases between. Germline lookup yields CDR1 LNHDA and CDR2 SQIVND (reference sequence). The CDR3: CASSIDVGVGSYEQYF. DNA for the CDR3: TGTGCCAGTAGTATAGATGTCGGCGTCGGGTCCTACGAGCAGTACTTC.

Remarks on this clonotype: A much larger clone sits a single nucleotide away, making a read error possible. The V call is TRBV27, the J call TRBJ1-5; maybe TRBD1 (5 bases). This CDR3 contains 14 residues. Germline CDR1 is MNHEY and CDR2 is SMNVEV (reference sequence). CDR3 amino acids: CASSPVGDYQPPHF. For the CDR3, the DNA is TGTGCCAGCAGCCCTGTGGGGGACTATCAGCCCCCGCATTTT.

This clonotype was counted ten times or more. The CDR3 sequence is CASSYVQGIFSGANVLTF. The CDR3, as DNA: TGTGCCAGCAGTTACGTACAGGGCATATTTTCTGGGGCCAACGTCCTGACTTTC. The chain uses TRBV6-6 and TRBJ2-6; maybe TRBD1 (6 bases). The germline V gene has CDR1 MNHNY and CDR2 SVGAGI (reference sequence). Trimming took 2 bases from V and 1 from J, leaving 15 bases between them. This CDR3 contains 18 residues.

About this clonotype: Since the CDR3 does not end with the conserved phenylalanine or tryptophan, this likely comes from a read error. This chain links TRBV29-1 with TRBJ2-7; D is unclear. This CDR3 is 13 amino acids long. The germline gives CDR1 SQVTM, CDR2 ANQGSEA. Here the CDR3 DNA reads TGCAGCGTCGAAGATCCGGACTCCTACGAGCAGTACTCC. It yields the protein CSVEDPDSYEQYS.

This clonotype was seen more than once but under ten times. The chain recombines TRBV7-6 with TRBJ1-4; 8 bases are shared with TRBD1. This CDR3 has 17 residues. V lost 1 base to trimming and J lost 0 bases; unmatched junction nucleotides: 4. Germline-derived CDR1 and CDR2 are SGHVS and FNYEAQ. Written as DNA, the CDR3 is TGTGCCAGCAGCTTAGTTGGGACAGGAGCAACTAATGAAAAACTGTTTTTT. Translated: CASSLVGTGATNEKLFF.

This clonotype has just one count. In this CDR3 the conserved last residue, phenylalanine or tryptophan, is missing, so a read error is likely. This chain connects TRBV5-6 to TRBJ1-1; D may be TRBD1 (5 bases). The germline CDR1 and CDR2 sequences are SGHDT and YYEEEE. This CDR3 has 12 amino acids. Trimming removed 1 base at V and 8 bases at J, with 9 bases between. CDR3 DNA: TGTGCCAGCAGCTTGCCGGCAGGGGAAGCTTTCCTT. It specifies CASSLPAGEAFL.

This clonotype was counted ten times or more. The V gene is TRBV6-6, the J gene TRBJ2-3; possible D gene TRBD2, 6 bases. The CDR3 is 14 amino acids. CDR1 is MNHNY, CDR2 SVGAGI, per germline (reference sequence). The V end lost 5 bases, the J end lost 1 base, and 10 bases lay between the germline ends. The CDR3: CASSHGTRTDTQYF. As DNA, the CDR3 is TGTGCCAGCAGTCACGGGACTCGCACAGATACGCAGTATTTT.

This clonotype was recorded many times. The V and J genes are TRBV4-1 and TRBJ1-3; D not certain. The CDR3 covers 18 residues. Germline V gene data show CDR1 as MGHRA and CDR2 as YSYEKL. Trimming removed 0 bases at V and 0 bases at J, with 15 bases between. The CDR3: CASSQEIPAPGSGNTIYF. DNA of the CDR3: TGCGCCAGCAGCCAAGAAATCCCAGCGCCAGGCTCTGGAAACACCATATATTTT.

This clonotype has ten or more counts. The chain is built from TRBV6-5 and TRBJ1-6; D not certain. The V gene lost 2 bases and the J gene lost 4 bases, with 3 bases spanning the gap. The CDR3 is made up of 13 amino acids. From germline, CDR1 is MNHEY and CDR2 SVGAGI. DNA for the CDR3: TGTGCCAGCAGTTACCGGTATAATTCACCCCTCCACTTT. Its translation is CASSYRYNSPLHF.

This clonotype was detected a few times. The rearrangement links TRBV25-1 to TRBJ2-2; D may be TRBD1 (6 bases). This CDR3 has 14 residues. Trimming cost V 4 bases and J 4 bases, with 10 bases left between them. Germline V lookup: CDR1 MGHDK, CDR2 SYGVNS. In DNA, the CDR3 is TGTGCCAGCAGTGGTTTGGACAGCACCGGGGAGCTGTTTTTT. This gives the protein CASSGLDSTGELFF.

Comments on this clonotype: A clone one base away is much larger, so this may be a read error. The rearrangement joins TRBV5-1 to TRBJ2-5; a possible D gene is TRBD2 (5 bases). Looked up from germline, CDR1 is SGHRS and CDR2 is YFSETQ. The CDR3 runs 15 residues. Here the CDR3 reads CASSPEVAYQGTQYF. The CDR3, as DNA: TGCGCCAGCAGCCCGGAGGTCGCATACCAAGGGACCCAGTACTTC. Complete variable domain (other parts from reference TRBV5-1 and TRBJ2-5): KAGVTQTPRYLIKTRGQQVTLSCSPISGHRSVSWYQQTPGQGLQFLFEYFSETQRNKGNFPGRFSGRQFSNSRSEMNVSTLELGDSALYLCASSPEVAYQGTQYFGPGTRLLVL.

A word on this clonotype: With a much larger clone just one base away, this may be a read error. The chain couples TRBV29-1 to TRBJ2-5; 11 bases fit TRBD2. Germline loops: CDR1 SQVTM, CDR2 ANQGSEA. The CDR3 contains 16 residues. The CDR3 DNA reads TGCAGCGCCGCCGACCTTAGCGGGAGGGCTGGAGAGACCCAGTGCTTC. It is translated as CSAADLSGRAGETQCF. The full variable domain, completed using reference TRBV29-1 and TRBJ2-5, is SAVISQKPSRDICQRGTSLTIQCQVDSQVTMMFWYRQQPGQSLTLIATANQGSEATYESGFVIDKFPISRPNLTFSTLTVSNMSPEDSSIYLCSAADLSGRAGETQCFGPGTRLLVL.

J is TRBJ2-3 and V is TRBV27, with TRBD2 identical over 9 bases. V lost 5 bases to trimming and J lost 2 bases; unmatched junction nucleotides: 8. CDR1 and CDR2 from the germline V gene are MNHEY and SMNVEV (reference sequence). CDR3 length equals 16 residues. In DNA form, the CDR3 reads TGTGCCAGCAGTCTGCTAGAGCGGGGGGCCACAGATACGCAGTATTTT. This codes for CASSLLERGATDTQYF.

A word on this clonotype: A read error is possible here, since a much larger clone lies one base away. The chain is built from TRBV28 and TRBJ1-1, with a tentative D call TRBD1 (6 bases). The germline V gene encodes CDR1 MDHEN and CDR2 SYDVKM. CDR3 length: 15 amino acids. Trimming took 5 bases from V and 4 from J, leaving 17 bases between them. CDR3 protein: CASSPPGGLCTEAFF. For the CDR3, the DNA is TGTGCCAGCAGTCCCCCGGGGGGGCTGTGCACTGAAGCTTTCTTT.

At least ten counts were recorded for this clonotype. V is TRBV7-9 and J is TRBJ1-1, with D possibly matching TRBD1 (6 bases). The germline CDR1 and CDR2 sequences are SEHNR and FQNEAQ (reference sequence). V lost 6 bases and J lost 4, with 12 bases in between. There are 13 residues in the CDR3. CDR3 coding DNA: TGTGCCAGCAGACTTGGACAGAGCACTGAAGCTTTCTTT. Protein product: CASRLGQSTEAFF. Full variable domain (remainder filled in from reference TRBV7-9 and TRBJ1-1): DTGVSQNPRHKITKRGQNVTFRCDPISEHNRLYWYRQTLGQGPEFLTYFQNEAQLEKSRLLSDRFSAERPKGSFSTLEIQRTEQGDSAMYLCASRLGQSTEAFFGQGTRLTVV.

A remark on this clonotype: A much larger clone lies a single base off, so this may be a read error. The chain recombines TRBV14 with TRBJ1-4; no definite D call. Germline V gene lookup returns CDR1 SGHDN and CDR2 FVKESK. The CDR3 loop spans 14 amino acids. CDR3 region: CASSGIATDEKLFF. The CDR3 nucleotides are TGTGCCAGCAGCGGGATTGCAACTGATGAAAAACTGTTTTTT.

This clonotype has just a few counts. CDR3 bases: TGCAGTGCTAGAGATCCTAGCGGGATCAATGAGCAGTTCTTC. It translates to CSARDPSGINEQFF. This chain connects TRBV20-1 to TRBJ2-1, with 9 bases aligning to TRBD2. Germline CDR1 DFQATT, CDR2 SNEGSKA (reference sequence). V lost 0 bases and J lost 6; bases outside the gene matches: 3. The CDR3 runs 14 residues.

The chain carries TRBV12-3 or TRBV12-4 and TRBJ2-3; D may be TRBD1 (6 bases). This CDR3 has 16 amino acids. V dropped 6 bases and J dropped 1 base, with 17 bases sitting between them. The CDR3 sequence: CASSPLWGPRTDTQYF. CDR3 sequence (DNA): TGTGCCAGCAGCCCCCTGTGGGGGCCGCGCACAGATACGCAGTATTTT.

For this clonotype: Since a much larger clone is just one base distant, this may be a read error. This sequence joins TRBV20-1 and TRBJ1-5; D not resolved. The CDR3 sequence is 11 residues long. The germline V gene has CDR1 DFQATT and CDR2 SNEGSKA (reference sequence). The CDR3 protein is CSTRRNQPQHF. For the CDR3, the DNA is TGCAGTACTAGACGTAATCAGCCCCAGCATTTT.

CDR3 coding DNA: TGTGCCAGCAGCCCCTCATGGCAGTTCTTC. Its protein product is CASSPSWQFF. V is TRBV3-2 and J is TRBJ2-1. TRBV3-2 is labeled a pseudogene. The CDR3 sequence is 10 residues long.

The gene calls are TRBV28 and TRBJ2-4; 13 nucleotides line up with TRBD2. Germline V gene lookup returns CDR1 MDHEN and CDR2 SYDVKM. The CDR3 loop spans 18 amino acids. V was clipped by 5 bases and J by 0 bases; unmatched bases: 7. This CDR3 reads CASSPGLAGPLAKNIQYF. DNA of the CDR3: TGTGCCAGCAGTCCGGGACTAGCGGGACCCCTAGCCAAAAACATTCAGTACTTC.

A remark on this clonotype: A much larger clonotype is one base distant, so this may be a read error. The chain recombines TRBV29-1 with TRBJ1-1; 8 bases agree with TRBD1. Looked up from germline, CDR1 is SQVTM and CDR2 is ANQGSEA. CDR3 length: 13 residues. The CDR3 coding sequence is TGCAGCGTTGTACAGGGGGATTACACTGAAGCTTCCTTT. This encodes CSVVQGDYTEASF.

CDR3 nucleotide sequence: TGTGCCAGCAGTTTAGCCTTGACAGGGGGCCGCACAGATACGCAGTATTTT. Protein: CASSLALTGGRTDTQYF. The V gene is TRBV27, the J gene TRBJ2-3; 10 positions match TRBD1. Germline-derived CDR1 and CDR2 are MNHEY and SMNVEV (reference sequence). J was trimmed by 1 base and V by 2 bases; bases with no gene match: 6. The CDR3 is 17 residues long.

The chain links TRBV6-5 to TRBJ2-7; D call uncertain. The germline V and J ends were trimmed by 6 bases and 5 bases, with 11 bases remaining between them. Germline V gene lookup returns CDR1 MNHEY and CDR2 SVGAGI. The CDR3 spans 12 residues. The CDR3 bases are TGTGCCAGCAGCAGTATGGAAAACGAGCAGTACTTC. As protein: CASSSMENEQYF.

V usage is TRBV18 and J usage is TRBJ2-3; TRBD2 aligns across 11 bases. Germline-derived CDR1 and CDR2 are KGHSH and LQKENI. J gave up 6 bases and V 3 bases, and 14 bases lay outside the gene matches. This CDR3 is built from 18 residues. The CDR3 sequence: CASSPTAFSGGAIDTQYF. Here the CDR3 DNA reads TGTGCCAGCTCACCTACTGCGTTTAGCGGGGGGGCCATTGATACGCAGTATTTT.

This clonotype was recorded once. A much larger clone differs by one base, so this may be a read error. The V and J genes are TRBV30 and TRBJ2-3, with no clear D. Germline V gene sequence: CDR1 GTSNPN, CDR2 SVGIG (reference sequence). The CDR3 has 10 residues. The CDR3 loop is CAFSTETQYF. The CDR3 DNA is TGTGCCTTCAGCACAGAAACGCAGTATTTT.